This record looks at one TCR beta chain sequence and its context. Its antigen remains unidentified. This sample stems from a study of cytomegalovirus exposure and HLA in healthy donors. In the PCR, 60 Vbeta and 13 Jbeta primers were used. The assay was immunoSEQ multiplex PCR, and TCRdb's table has in-frame clones only and misses some. Counted here are about 110,000 clones, 60% to 85% occurring once; the ten biggest clones make up less than 3%. Broader study findings: Analysis performed later found about 18,000 TCR beta sequences associated with HLA alleles at 0.05 false discovery rate. For most TCR beta V segments, an earlier analysis put the productive rate at about 87% or about 30% of the time. Follow-up analysis later connected one missense variant in DCLRE1C with trimming of TCR beta V- and J-genes.

Material for sequencing was PBMCs. The receptor was derived from a male donor in good health and CMV-seropositive.

CDR3 in amino acids: CASSLGGTSPSYEQYF. The CDR3 nucleotides read TGTGCCAGCAGCTTGGGTGGGACTAGCCCCTCCTACGAGCAGTACTTC. The chain combines TRBV11-3 with TRBJ2-7, with TRBD2 identical over 9 bases. J lost 0 bases, V lost 3 bases, and 6 bases had no gene match. Germline CDR1 and CDR2: SGHNT and YENEEA. The CDR3 spans 16 residues.